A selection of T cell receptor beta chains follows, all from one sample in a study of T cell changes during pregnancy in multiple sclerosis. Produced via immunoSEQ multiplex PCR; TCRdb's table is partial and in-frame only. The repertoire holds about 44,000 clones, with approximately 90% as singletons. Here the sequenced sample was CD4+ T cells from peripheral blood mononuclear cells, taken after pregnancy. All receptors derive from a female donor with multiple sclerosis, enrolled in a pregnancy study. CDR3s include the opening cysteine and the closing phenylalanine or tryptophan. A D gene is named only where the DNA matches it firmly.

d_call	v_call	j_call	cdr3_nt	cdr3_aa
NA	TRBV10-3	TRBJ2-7	TGTGCCATCAGTGATAGGGGGGGAGGGAGAAACGAGCAGTACTTC	CAISDRGGGRNEQYF
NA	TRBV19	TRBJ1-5	TGTGCCAGTAGTATAGAGGGTGCGGGCAATCAGCCCCAGCATTTT	CASSIEGAGNQPQHF
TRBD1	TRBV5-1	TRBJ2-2	TGCGCCAGCAGCAGACCGACAGGGAACGGGGAGCTGTTTTTT	CASSRPTGNGELFF
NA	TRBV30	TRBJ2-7	TGTGCCTGGAGTGTATCGAGGTACGAGCAGTACTTC	CAWSVSRYEQYF
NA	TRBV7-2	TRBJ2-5	TGTGCCAGCAGCTTAGTCCCTCCGCGGGGACAAGAGACCCAGTACTTC	CASSLVPPRGQETQYF
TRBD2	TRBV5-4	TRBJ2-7	TGTGCCAGCAGCACCTATAGCGGGAGTCTGTACGAGCAGTACTTC	CASSTYSGSLYEQYF
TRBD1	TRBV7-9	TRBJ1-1	TGTGCCAGCAGCCCCCGGACAGGGGGCGCGACTGAAGCTTTCTTT	CASSPRTGGATEAFF
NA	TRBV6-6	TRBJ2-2	TGTGCCAGCAGTTACATAAGACAGGAGAACACCGGGGAGCTGTTTTTT	CASSYIRQENTGELFF
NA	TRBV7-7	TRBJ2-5	TGTGCCAGCAGCTTAATGGACAGCCAAGAGACCCAGTACTTC	CASSLMDSQETQYF
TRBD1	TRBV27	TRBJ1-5	TGTGCCAGCAGTCGCGACAGGGCCCATCAGCCCCAGCATTTT	CASSRDRAHQPQHF